This entry concerns a single T cell receptor beta chain. Antigen specificity is unknown. Trimming shortened V by 5 bases and J by 5 bases, and 25 bases separated the two germline ends. This CDR3 contains 18 residues. The germline gives CDR1 SGHVS, CDR2 FQNEAQ. This sample is part of a study of T cell repertoires in cytomegalovirus infection. Study-wide context: Both recently identified HLA-C-restricted and well-studied HLA-B-restricted CMV epitopes were used in the study. Indicated by public TCR beta signatures were CMV infection and matching HLA type.

TCRdb fed the reads into MiXCR, producing one record per CDR3 protein. This table has hundreds of thousands of distinct CDR3 sequences, roughly 43% appearing once. The rearrangement links TRBV7-8 to TRBJ2-1; a possible D gene is TRBD2 (7 bases). This sample comprised cultured PBMCs, obtained from culture after CMV antigen stimulation. This sequence was found in a human donor in good health (CMV status not recorded). Some clones in this sample may be carry-over from other donors' samples. In nucleotides, the CDR3 is TGTGCCAGCAGCCCTAAGATCTGGTCCGGGGGGCTCCACAATGAGCAGTTCTTC. It specifies CASSPKIWSGGLHNEQFF.